What follows is one T cell receptor (beta chain) and its context. Antigen specificity is unknown. At one end the junction does not follow the germline gene, possibly because of a read error. TCR beta cDNA was made from around 520 ng total RNA with a constant-region primer. Libraries for TCR beta were built through three nested multiplex PCR rounds, which together made up a slightly modified ARM-PCR procedure. The opening two PCR rounds, ten to eleven cycles each, paired TRBV1-TRBV30 forward primers with a C-beta reverse primer. TCRdb reprocessed the multiplex PCR reads via MiXCR and lists one record per CDR3 protein. This sample has 80,000 or so distinct CDR3 sequences, with 71% found just once. These data come from a study of tumor-infiltrating lymphocytes in primary liver carcinoma. Study-level findings and limits: Researchers found tumor-adjacent and tumor-blood pairs overlapped less than tumor region pairs. The study found a significantly higher top-250-clone fraction in tumors than in blood (p = 0.039).

Per germline, CDR1 GTSNPN and CDR2 SVGIG (reference sequence). The CDR3 contains 17 residues. Investigators took RNA and DNA out together from about 20-30 mg of unsorted bulk tissue. The patients carried chronic HBV infection and had received no treatment. The clonotype was recovered from a woman in her sixties with primary liver carcinoma and hepatitis B virus infection. The chain employs TRBV30 and TRBJ2-2, with 8 bases aligning to TRBD1. Sequenced: liver tumor tissue from sampling region 4. This sample's subset: tumor region T4, right-lateral pole. This CDR3 reads CAWRPQGQVKIVGELYF. CDR3 DNA: TGTGCCTGGAGACCACAGGGACAGGTAAAAATCGTCGGGGAGCTGTATTTT.